This T cell receptor beta chain was obtained from a study of cytotoxic CD8 clonotypes in ibrutinib-treated CLL. On this clone itself: The antigen remains undetermined.

CDR1 and CDR2 (germline): MNHNS, SASEGT. The CDR3 is made up of 13 amino acids. Trimming shortened V by 4 bases and J by 0 bases, and 6 bases separated the two germline ends. Points from the study as a whole: Sampling time points were not equivalent between sustained-remission and progressing patients. Public clonotypes, rarely seen, contracted or held steady on treatment. Starting clonality was above that of age-matched healthy donors and tracked circulating CD8+ T-cell counts.

Deep sequencing aimed at 1 in 200,000 to 1 in 1 million T cells' resolution. Clones were read by immunoSEQ multiplex PCR, and TCRdb kept only the in-frame ones, dropping some. The sample holds about 22,000 clones; approximately 71% are singletons and the top ten take around 42%. The sequence derives from a human donor with chronic lymphocytic leukemia. Sequencing was performed on PBMCs, taken after 12 months of ibrutinib treatment. The rearrangement joins TRBV6-1 to TRBJ2-5; no clear D gene. CDR3 in amino acids: CASSGTYQETQYF. CDR3 in DNA: TGTGCCAGCAGTGGGACCTACCAAGAGACCCAGTACTTC.